Listed here is a single T cell receptor (beta chain). One junction end does not reproduce the germline sequence, and a read error may be involved. This CDR3 has 12 residues. In germline, CDR1 is LNHNV, CDR2 YYDKDF (reference sequence). This record comes from a study of graft-versus-host responses after intestinal transplantation. The protocol was immunoSEQ multiplex PCR, while the TCRdb copy is restricted to in-frame clones and leaves out a portion. The sample consists of under 75,000 clones, about 89% of them appearing once. From the graft tissue, intraepithelial and lamina propria lymphocytes were released through processing.

This material consisted of ileum tissue, taken more than 350 days after transplant. This chain uses TRBV15 with TRBJ2-7; no definite D call. The clonotype was recovered from a human patient who received an intestinal transplant, so some T cells may come from the graft donor. The DNA of the CDR3 is TGTGCCACCAGCAGAGGAGACCAAGGGAAGGACTTC. Its protein is CATSRGDQGKDF.